Following are 9 T cell receptor beta chains from one sample sequenced in a study of glioma-infiltrating T cells. Using RNA template, CDR3s of TCR alpha and beta were amplified with iRepertoire arm-PCR. TCRdb processed the multiplex PCR reads anew with MiXCR; each CDR3 protein has one entry. This sample carries 150,000 to 200,000 distinct CDR3 sequences, 30% to 40% of them seen once, and the ten largest clones take 20% to 25%. Specimen: glioma tissue, nonneoplastic brain tissue, or PBMCs (not recorded which). The receptors were sampled from a human donor with low-grade glioma or glioblastoma, undergoing nonglioma brain surgery, or in good health (not recorded which).

This clonotype was observed at least ten times. The V call is TRBV15, the J call TRBJ1-1; D gene unclear. V was pared by 1 base and J by 0 bases, with 9 bases between. The length of the CDR3 is 15 residues. The V gene's germline CDR1 is LNHNV and CDR2 YYDKDF (reference sequence). CDR3 sequence reads: CATSRGRQMNTEAFF. CDR3 nucleotides: TGTGCCACCAGCAGAGGGAGGCAGATGAACACTGAAGCTTTCTTT.

This clonotype was observed many times. The chain uses TRBV28 and TRBJ1-2; a possible D gene is TRBD1 (5 bases). The CDR3 totals 13 residues. V lost 5 bases and J 8 bases, leaving 15 bases between the germline ends. CDR1 and CDR2 from the germline V gene are MDHEN and SYDVKM. The CDR3 is CASSPPDGGGYTF. Written as DNA, the CDR3 is TGTGCCAGCAGTCCACCAGATGGGGGGGGCTACACCTTC.

This clonotype appeared many times. The V call is TRBV7-2, the J call TRBJ2-7; 7 positions match TRBD1. The CDR3 is 13 residues long. Trimming cost V 5 bases and J 6 bases; bases outside gene matches: 7. Germline CDR1 is SGHTA and CDR2 is FQGNSA. CDR3 protein: CASSRTTGLEQYF. In DNA, the CDR3 is TGTGCCAGCAGCCGAACGACAGGGCTCGAGCAGTACTTC.

This clonotype was recorded at least ten times. The genes are TRBV19 and TRBJ1-5; D not certain. Germline loops: CDR1 LNHDA, CDR2 SQIVND (reference sequence). This CDR3 is 13 amino acids long. V dropped 7 bases and J dropped 4 bases, with 11 bases sitting between them. DNA for the CDR3: TGTGCCAGTACCGGATCGGGTAATCAGCCCCAGCATTTT. Translating gives CASTGSGNQPQHF. Full variable domain (remainder filled in from reference TRBV19 and TRBJ1-5): DGGITQSPKYLFRKEGQNVTLSCEQNLNHDAMYWYRQDPGQGLRLIYYSQIVNDFQKGDIAEGYSVSREKKESFPLTVTSAQKNPTAFYLCASTGSGNQPQHFGDGTRLSIL.

This clonotype showed up many times. The V call is TRBV12-3 or TRBV12-4, the J call TRBJ2-3; TRBD2 agrees at 7 bases. There are 15 residues in the CDR3. The V segment lost 6 bases and the J segment 2 bases; nucleotides outside the gene matches: 8. The CDR3 here is CASRVGLAVTDTQYF. CDR3 bases: TGTGCCAGCAGGGTCGGGCTAGCGGTCACAGATACGCAGTATTTT.

The chain is built from TRBV7-3 and TRBJ2-3; 7 nucleotides line up with TRBD2. This CDR3 is built from 16 residues. Germline lookup yields CDR1 SGHTA and CDR2 FQGTGA. Germline trimming cut 0 bases from V and 0 bases from J; bases unmatched to any gene: 3. CDR3 nucleotide sequence: TGTGCCAGCAGCTTAACGTTGGGGGGGAGCACAGATACGCAGTATTTT. As protein: CASSLTLGGSTDTQYF.

On this clonotype: A much larger clone sits a single nucleotide away, making a read error possible. This chain joins TRBV19 and TRBJ1-5, with D uncertain. Germline V gives CDR1 LNHDA, CDR2 SQIVND (reference sequence). The CDR3 length is 15 residues. The CDR3 reads CSSTTPGISNQPQHF. CDR3 nucleotide sequence: TGTTCCAGTACCACCCCAGGAATCAGCAATCAGCCCCAGCATTTT.

This clonotype was detected ten times or more. The rearrangement joins TRBV6-1 to TRBJ2-7; D not resolved. V lost 5 bases, J lost 7 bases, and 9 bases lay in between. CDR1 and CDR2 (germline): MNHNS, SASEGT. This CDR3 is built from 11 residues. The CDR3 sequence is CASSIAGEQYF. CDR3 coding DNA: TGTGCCAGCAGTATTGCTGGGGAGCAGTACTTC.

Ten or more counts support this clonotype. The genes are TRBV28 and TRBJ2-1; 7 positions agree with TRBD1. The CDR3 totals 17 residues. The J segment lost 2 bases and the V segment lost 5 bases, leaving 12 bases of the junction unmatched. Germline V CDR1 and CDR2: MDHEN, SYDVKM. DNA for the CDR3: TGTGCCAGCAGTCACCGGGACAGAACTCGTACCTACAATGAGCAGTTCTTC. Residues: CASSHRDRTRTYNEQFF.